The entry below describes one TCR beta chain. V was cut by 0 bases and J by 5 bases, with 17 bases left in between. The CDR3 has 17 residues. CDR1 and CDR2 (germline): LNHNV, YYDKDF (reference sequence). The method was immunoSEQ multiplex PCR; TCRdb's version includes in-frame clones alone and lacks a portion of them. The table has 9,000 to 13,000 clones, about 80% seen once. This sample was included in a study of T cell repertoires in ileal Crohn's disease. On the study more broadly: Under 40% were active smokers at surgery; median disease duration was around 7.9 years. Operated complications were stricturing disease (about 60%) and penetrating disease (about 40%).

Time point noted: neoterminal ileum biopsy at postoperative endoscopy, about 6 months after surgery. The sequencing sample was made of ileal tissue. V usage is TRBV15 and J usage is TRBJ1-5; D is undetermined. The source is an adult with Crohn's disease. CDR3 region: CATSRDLATQSDQPQHF. The CDR3 nucleotides are TGTGCCACCAGCAGAGATTTAGCAACACAATCCGATCAGCCCCAGCATTTT. Full variable domain (rest looked up from reference TRBV15 and TRBJ1-5): DAMVIQNPRYQVTQFGKPVTLSCSQTLNHNVMYWYQQKSSQAPKLLFHYYDKDFNNEADTPDNFQSRRPNTSFCFLDIRSPGLGDTAMYLCATSRDLATQSDQPQHFGDGTRLSIL.